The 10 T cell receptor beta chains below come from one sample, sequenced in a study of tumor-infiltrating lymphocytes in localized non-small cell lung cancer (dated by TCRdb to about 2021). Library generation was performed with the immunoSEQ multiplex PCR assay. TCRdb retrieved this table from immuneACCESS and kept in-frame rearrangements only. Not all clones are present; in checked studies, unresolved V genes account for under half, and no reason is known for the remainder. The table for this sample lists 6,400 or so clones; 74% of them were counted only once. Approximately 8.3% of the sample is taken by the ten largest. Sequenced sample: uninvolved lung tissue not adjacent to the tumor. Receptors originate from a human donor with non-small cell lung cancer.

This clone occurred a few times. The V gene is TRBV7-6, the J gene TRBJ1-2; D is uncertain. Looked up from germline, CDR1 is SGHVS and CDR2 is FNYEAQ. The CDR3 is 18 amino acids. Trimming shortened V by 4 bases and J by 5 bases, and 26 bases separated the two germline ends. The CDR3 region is CASSSLSELSPLLYGYTF. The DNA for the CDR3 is TGTGCCAGCAGCTCCCTGTCGGAACTGTCACCTTTGTTGTATGGCTACACCTTC.

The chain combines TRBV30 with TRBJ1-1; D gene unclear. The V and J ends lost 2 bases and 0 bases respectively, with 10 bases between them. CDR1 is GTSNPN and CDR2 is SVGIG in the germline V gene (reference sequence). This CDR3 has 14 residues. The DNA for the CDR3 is TGTGCCTGGAGTAGGCCAGAATTGAACACTGAAGCTTTCTTT. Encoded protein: CAWSRPELNTEAFF.

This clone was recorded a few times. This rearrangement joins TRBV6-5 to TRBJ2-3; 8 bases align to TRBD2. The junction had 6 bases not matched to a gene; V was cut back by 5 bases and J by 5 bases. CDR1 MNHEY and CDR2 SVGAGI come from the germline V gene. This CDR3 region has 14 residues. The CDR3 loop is CASSSGSARDTQYF. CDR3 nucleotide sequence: TGTGCCAGCAGTAGCGGGAGTGCTAGAGATACGCAGTATTTT.

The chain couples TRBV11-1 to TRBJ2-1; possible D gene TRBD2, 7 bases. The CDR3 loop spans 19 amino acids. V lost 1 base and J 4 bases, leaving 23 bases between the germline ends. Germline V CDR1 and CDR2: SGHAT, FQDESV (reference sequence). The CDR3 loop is CASSLVGGASSGVYNEQFF. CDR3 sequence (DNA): TGTGCCAGCAGCTTAGTCGGGGGCGCCAGCAGCGGGGTATACAATGAGCAGTTCTTC.

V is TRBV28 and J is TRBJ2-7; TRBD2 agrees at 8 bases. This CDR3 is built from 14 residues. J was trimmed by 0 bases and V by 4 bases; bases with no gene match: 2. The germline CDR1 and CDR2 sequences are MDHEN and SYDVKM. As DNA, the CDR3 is TGTGCCAGCAGTTATAGCGGGATCTCCTACGAGCAGTACTTC. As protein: CASSYSGISYEQYF. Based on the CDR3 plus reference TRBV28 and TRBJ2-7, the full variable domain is DVKVTQSSRYLVKRTGEKVFLECVQDMDHENMFWYRQDPGLGLRLIYFSYDVKMKEKGDIPEGYSVSREKKERFSLILESASTNQTSMYLCASSYSGISYEQYFGPGTRLTVT.

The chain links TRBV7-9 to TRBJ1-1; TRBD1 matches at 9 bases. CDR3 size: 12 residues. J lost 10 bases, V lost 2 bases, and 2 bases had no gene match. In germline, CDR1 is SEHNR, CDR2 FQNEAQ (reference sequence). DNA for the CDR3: TGTGCCAGCAGCTTAACGACAGGGGGAGCTTTCTTT. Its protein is CASSLTTGGAFF.

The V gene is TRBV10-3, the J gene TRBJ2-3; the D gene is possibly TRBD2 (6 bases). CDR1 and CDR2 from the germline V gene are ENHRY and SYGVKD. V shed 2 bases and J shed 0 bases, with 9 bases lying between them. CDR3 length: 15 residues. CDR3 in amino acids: CAISEGSGSTDTQYF. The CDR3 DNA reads TGTGCCATCAGTGAGGGTAGCGGAAGCACAGATACGCAGTATTTT.

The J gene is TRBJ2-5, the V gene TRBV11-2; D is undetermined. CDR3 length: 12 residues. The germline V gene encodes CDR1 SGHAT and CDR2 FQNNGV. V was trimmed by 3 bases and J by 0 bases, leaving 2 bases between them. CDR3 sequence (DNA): TGTGCCAGCAGCTTCTACCAAGAGACCCAGTACTTC. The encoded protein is CASSFYQETQYF.

CDR3 in DNA: TGTGCCAGCAGTTCCCAGCCAGGGATGAACACTGAAGCTTTCTTT. This sequence encodes CASSSQPGMNTEAFF. The J gene is TRBJ1-1, the V gene TRBV27; D is possibly TRBD1 (5 bases). The V end lost 4 bases, the J end lost 0 bases, and 12 bases lay between the germline ends. The CDR3 is 15 residues long. CDR1 is MNHEY, CDR2 SMNVEV, per germline (reference sequence).

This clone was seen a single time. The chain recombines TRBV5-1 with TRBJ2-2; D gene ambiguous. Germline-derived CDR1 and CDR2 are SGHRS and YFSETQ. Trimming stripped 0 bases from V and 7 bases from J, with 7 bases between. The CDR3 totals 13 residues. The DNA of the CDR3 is TGCGCCAGCAGCTTGGACAACGGCGGGGAGCTGTTTTTT. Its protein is CASSLDNGGELFF.